This record looks at one T cell receptor beta chain sequence and its context. This clonotype showed up many times. What this receptor recognizes is not known. The input lacks base qualities; no much larger clone sits a single base away. From the cysteine through the phenylalanine, the CDR3 covers 13 amino acids. The sequence is cut down to CDR3 DNA, 39 bases in frame from base 1. For CDR1 and CDR2, the germline V gene lists SGHRS and YFSETQ. V is shortened by 6 bases, J by 0 bases, and the region joining them spans 8 bases. The sample belongs to a study of CD8 T cells in ankylosing spondylitis (dated by TCRdb to 2015 to 2018). Some background on the complete study: T cell receptor beta repertoires were profiled in healthy donors and ankylosing spondylitis patients so that disease-linked TCR variants could be found. The full study cohort comprised around 25 ankylosing spondylitis patients and around 100 healthy donors. Peripheral blood was sampled, and synovial fluid was also collected from ankylosing spondylitis patients. Overall study results and their limits: Some TCR beta motif variants had previously been reported in synovial fluid and blood of reactive arthritis patients, which suggested common disease-initiation mechanisms. According to the report, matched synovial fluid samples from ankylosing spondylitis patients were significantly enriched for the disease-linked clones. Blood from ankylosing spondylitis patients appeared to be characterized by a TCR beta motif composed of about eight highly homologous amino acid variants. The disease-linked clones showed a CD8+ phenotype and occurred at relatively low frequencies in peripheral blood.

Sequencing was performed on an Illumina HiSeq 2500. Quantitative 5'-RACE with molecular barcodes was used to prepare TCR beta libraries. The paper's data handling went like this. Disease-linked TCR variants were identified with a new computational method built on a probabilistic model of VDJ rearrangement. In TCRdb, the public reads were trimmed at Q25 with fastp and aligned with MiXCR, with productive beta chains retained. Every distinct CDR3 protein forms one entry, paired with its most common genes and DNA. The V and J calls come from TCRdb's annotation, not from the publication. For this sample there are about 130,000 distinct CDR3 sequences; approximately 6.8% appear just once. The ten top clones hold 10% to 15% of the sample.

The TCR sequence derives from a male donor with ankylosing spondylitis or in good health (not recorded which). The V and J segments used are TRBV5-1 and TRBJ2-3; no confident D gene assignment can be made. The sequencing sample was made of blood, either unsorted or a sorted T cell fraction (not recorded which). The nucleotide sequence reads TGCGCCAGCACGCCGGCGAGCACAGATACGCAGTATTTT. Its product reads: CASTPASTDTQYF.